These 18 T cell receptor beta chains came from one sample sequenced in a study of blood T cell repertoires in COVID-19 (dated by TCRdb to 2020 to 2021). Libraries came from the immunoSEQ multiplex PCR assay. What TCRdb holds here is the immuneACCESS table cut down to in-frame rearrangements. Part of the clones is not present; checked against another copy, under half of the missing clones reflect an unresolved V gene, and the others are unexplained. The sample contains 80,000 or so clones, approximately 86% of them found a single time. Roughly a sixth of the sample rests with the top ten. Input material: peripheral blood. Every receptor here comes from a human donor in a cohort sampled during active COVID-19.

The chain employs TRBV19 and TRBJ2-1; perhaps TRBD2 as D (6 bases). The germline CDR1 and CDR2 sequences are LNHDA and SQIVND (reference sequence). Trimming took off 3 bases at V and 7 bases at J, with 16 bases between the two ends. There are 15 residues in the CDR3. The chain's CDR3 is CASSMQLASGNEQFF. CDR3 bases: TGTGCCAGTAGTATGCAACTAGCTTCAGGGAATGAGCAGTTCTTC.

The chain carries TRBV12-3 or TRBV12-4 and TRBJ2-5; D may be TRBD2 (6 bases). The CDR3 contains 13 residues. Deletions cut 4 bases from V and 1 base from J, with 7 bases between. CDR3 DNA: TGTGCCAGCAGTTCGACTAGCCAAGAGACCCAGTACTTC. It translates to CASSSTSQETQYF.

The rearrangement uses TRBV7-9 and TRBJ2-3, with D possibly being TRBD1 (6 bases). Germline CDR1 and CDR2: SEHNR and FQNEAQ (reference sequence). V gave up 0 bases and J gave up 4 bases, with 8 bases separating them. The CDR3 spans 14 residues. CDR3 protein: CASSLAGTSDTQYF. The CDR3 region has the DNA TGTGCCAGCAGCTTAGCCGGGACATCAGATACGCAGTATTTT.

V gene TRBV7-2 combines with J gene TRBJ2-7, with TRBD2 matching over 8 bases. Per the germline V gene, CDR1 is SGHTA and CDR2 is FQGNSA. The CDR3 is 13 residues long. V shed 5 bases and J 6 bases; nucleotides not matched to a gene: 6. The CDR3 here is CASSLGLVREQYF. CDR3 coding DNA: TGTGCCAGCAGCCTGGGACTAGTCCGCGAGCAGTACTTC.

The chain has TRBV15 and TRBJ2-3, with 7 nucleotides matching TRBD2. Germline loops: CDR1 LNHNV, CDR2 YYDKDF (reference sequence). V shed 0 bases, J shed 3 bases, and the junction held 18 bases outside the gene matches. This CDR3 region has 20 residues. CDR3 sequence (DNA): TGTGCCACCAGCAGAGATATTTATGGCGGGAGCTTTTGGGTTACAGATACGCAGTATTTT. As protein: CATSRDIYGGSFWVTDTQYF.

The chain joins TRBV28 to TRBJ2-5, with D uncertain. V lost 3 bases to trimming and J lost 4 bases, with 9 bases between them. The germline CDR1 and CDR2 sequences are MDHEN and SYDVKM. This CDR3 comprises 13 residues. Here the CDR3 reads CASSFRPGETQYF. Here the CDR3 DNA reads TGTGCCAGCAGTTTTCGGCCGGGAGAGACCCAGTACTTC. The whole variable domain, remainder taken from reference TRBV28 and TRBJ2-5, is DVKVTQSSRYLVKRTGEKVFLECVQDMDHENMFWYRQDPGLGLRLIYFSYDVKMKEKGDIPEGYSVSREKKERFSLILESASTNQTSMYLCASSFRPGETQYFGPGTRLLVL.

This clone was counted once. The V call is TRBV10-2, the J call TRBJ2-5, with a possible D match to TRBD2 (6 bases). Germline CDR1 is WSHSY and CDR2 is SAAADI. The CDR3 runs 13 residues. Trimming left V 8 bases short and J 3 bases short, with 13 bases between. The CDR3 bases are TGCGCCAGCCAGACTAGTTTGGAAGAGACCCAGTACTTC. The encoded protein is CASQTSLEETQYF.

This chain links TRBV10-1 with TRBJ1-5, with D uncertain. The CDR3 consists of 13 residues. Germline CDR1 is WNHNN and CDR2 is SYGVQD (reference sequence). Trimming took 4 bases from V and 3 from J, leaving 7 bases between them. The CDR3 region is CASSGQINQPQHF. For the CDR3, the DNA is TGCGCCAGCAGTGGCCAGATCAATCAGCCCCAGCATTTT.

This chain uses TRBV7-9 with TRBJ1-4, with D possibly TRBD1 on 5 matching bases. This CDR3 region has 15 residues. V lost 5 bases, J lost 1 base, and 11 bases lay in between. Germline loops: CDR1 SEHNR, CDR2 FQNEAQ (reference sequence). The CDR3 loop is CASSTTGRTNEKLFF. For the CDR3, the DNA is TGTGCCAGCAGCACCACAGGAAGAACTAATGAAAAACTGTTTTTT. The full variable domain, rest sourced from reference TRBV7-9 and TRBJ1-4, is DTGVSQNPRHKITKRGQNVTFRCDPISEHNRLYWYRQTLGQGPEFLTYFQNEAQLEKSRLLSDRFSAERPKGSFSTLEIQRTEQGDSAMYLCASSTTGRTNEKLFFGSGTQLSVL.

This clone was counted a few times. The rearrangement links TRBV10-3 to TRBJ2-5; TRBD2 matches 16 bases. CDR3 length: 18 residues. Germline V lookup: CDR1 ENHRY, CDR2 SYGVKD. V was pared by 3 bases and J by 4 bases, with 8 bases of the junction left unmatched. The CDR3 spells CAISDRGLAGGLRETQYF. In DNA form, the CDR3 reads TGTGCCATCAGTGACCGGGGACTAGCGGGGGGGCTTCGAGAGACCCAGTACTTC.

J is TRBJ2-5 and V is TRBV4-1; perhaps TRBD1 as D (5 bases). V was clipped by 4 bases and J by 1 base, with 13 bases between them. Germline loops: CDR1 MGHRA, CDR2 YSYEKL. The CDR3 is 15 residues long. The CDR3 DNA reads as TGCGCCAGCAGCCCCCAAGGGCAGGGCCAAGAGACCCAGTACTTC. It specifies CASSPQGQGQETQYF.

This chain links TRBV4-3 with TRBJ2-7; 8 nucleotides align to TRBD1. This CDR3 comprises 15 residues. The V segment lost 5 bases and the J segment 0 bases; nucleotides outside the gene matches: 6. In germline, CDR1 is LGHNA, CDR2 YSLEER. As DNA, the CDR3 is TGCGCCAGCAGCTATGACAGGGGCTTCTCCTACGAGCAGTACTTC. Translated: CASSYDRGFSYEQYF.

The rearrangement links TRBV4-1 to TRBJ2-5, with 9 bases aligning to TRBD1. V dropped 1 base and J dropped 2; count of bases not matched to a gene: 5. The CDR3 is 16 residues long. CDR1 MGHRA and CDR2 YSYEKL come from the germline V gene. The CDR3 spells CASSQGDRALQETQYF. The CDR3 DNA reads TGCGCCAGCAGCCAAGGGGACAGGGCGCTTCAAGAGACCCAGTACTTC.

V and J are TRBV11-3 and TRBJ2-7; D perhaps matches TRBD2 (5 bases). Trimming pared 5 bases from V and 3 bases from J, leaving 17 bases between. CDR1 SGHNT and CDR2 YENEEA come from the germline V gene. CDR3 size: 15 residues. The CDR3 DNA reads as TGTGCCAGCAGCCTCAGCTCCGGGGAGAGCTACGAGCAGTACTTC. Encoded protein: CASSLSSGESYEQYF.

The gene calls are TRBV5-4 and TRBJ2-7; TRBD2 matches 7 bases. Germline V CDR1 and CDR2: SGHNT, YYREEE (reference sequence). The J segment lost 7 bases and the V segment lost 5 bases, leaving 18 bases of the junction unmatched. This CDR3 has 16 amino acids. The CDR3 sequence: CASRLRDVAGVGEQYF. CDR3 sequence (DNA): TGTGCCAGCAGGCTCAGGGATGTGGCGGGAGTTGGAGAGCAGTACTTC.

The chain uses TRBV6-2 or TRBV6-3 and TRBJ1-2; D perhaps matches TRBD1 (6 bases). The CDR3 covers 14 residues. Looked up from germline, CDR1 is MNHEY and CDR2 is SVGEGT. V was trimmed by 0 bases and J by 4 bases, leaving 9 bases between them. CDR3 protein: CASSYSGQIYGYTF. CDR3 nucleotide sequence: TGTGCCAGCAGTTACTCGGGACAAATCTATGGCTACACCTTC.

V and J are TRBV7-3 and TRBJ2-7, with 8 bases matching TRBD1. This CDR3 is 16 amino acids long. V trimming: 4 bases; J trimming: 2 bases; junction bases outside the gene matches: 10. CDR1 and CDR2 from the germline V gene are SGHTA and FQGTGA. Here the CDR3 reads CASSSTGQGGPYEQYF. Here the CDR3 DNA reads TGTGCCAGCAGCTCAACCGGACAGGGAGGACCCTACGAGCAGTACTTC.

The CDR3 loop is CASSEQRVPYEQYF. CDR3 DNA: TGTGCCAGCTCCGAACAGCGGGTCCCCTACGAGCAGTACTTC. This chain joins TRBV2 and TRBJ2-7, with a possible D match to TRBD2 (6 bases). This CDR3 comprises 14 residues. The germline gives CDR1 SNHLY, CDR2 FYNNEI. With 8 bases removed from V and 2 bases from J, the gap between germline ends came to 16 bases.